This TCR beta chain came from a study of blood T cells in healthy people across ages. Study observations and caveats: More naive CD4+ cells and higher diversity marked long-lived donors relative to aged donors.

Germline values: CDR1 LGHNA, CDR2 YSLEER. Trimming took off 0 bases at V and 5 bases at J, with 5 bases between the two ends. This CDR3 spans 13 amino acids. Sample-barcoded 5' priming and a J-beta primer mix drove a second PCR of roughly 7 to 11 cycles. Each single sample gave us at least 3 million CDR3-containing paired-end reads. TCRdb redid the calling of the 5' RACE reads with MiXCR, one entry per CDR3 protein. The table has over 950,000 distinct CDR3 sequences, about 51% seen once; the top ten hold about a fifth. Extracted total RNA amounted to at least 5 micrograms for each sample. The table lists this clonotype with a few counts. Its antigen is unknown.

The clonotype comes from a woman aged 60-70 years in good health. Sequences were obtained from blood. The chain has TRBV4-3 and TRBJ1-5, with no clear D. CDR3 loop: CASSQDPDQPQHF. In DNA form, the CDR3 reads TGCGCCAGCAGCCAAGACCCCGATCAGCCCCAGCATTTT.